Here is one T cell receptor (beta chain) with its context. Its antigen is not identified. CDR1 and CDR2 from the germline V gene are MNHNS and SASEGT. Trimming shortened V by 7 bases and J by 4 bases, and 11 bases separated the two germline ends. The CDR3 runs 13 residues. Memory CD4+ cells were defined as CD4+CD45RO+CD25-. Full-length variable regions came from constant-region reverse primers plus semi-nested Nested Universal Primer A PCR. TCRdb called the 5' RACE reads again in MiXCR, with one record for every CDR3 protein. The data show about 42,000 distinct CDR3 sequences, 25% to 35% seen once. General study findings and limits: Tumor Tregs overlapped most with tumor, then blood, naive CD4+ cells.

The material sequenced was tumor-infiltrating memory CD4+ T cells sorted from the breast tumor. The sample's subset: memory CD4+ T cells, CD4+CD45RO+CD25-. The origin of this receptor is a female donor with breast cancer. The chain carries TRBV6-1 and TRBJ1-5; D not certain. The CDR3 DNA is TGTGCCAGCAATTTGGGTCGAAATCAGCCCCAGCATTTT. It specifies CASNLGRNQPQHF.